The 14 T cell receptor beta chains reported below all come from one sample, sequenced in a study of T cells in Graves' hyperthyroidism and ophthalmopathy. TCR beta CDR3 regions were amplified from RNA transcripts. The HTBI primer set served for first-round RT-PCR of the TCR CDR3. TCRdb reprocessed the multiplex PCR reads with MiXCR, giving one entry per CDR3 protein. Here the sample spans about 380,000 distinct CDR3 sequences, about 13% being singletons. Sequenced sample: blood. These receptors originate from a man aged 30-40 years with Graves' hyperthyroidism that later progressed to Graves' ophthalmopathy.

Many counts were recorded for this clonotype. The V and J genes are TRBV5-1 and TRBJ1-1; possible D gene TRBD1, 5 bases. The germline V and J ends were trimmed by 6 bases and 2 bases, with 14 bases remaining between them. There are 14 residues in the CDR3. The germline V gene encodes CDR1 SGHRS and CDR2 YFSETQ. The CDR3 coding sequence is TGCGCCAGCAAACCGGGGACTTCCAACACTGAAGCTTTCTTT. It codes for CASKPGTSNTEAFF.

This clonotype was seen ten or more times. The chain combines TRBV28 with TRBJ1-2; D is unclear. This CDR3 region has 13 residues. CDR1 and CDR2 from the germline V gene are MDHEN and SYDVKM. V was pared by 3 bases and J by 5 bases, with 10 bases between. CDR3 in DNA: TGTGCCAGCAGTTTTTGGCAGGAATATGGCTACACCTTC. This codes for CASSFWQEYGYTF.

This clonotype has more than one count but fewer than ten. This chain links TRBV20-1 with TRBJ2-7, with D unresolved. Trimming took off 5 bases at V and 2 bases at J, with 10 bases between the two ends. The CDR3 sequence is 12 residues long. Germline V gives CDR1 DFQATT, CDR2 SNEGSKA (reference sequence). Here the CDR3 reads CSAFRTTYEQYF. CDR3 nucleotide sequence: TGCAGTGCTTTTCGGACCACCTACGAGCAGTACTTC.

This clonotype was seen many times. The V call is TRBV28, the J call TRBJ1-6; D is ambiguous. V lost 6 bases and J 19 bases, leaving 16 bases between the germline ends. Germline-derived CDR1 and CDR2 are MDHEN and SYDVKM. The CDR3 consists of 11 residues. The CDR3: CASSIHSYSHF. CDR3 nucleotides: TGTGCCAGCAGCATCCACTCATACAGTCACTTT.

Many counts were recorded for this clonotype. The chain has TRBV5-1 and TRBJ2-1, with 10 bases lining up with TRBD2. Germline V CDR1 and CDR2: SGHRS, YFSETQ. V shed 4 bases, J shed 8 bases, and the junction held 9 bases outside the gene matches. The CDR3 covers 15 residues. CDR3 DNA: TGCGCCAGCAGCCTCCATAGCGGGGGGCTCGATGAGCAGTTCTTC. Its protein is CASSLHSGGLDEQFF.

This clonotype has at least ten counts. Here the CDR3 reads CASTLGRGQGSKAFF. For the CDR3, the DNA is TGTGCCAGCACCCTGGGGCGAGGACAGGGGTCGAAAGCTTTCTTT. This chain joins TRBV7-9 and TRBJ1-1, with 9 bases aligning to TRBD1. Trimming took 7 bases from V and 9 from J; bases not matched to a gene: 15. CDR3 length equals 15 residues. Germline CDR1 is SEHNR and CDR2 is FQNEAQ (reference sequence).

There are a few counts of this clonotype. The gene calls are TRBV12-5 and TRBJ2-3; possible D gene TRBD2, 6 bases. The V gene lost 6 bases and the J gene lost 2 bases, with 15 bases spanning the gap. CDR3 length: 15 residues. The germline CDR1 and CDR2 sequences are LGHNT and FRNRAP. CDR3 region: CASGSSEGLTDTQYF. The CDR3 nucleotides read TGTGCTAGTGGCTCCTCGGAGGGGCTCACAGATACGCAGTATTTT.

The table lists this clonotype with many counts. CDR3 DNA: TGTGCCAGCAGTTTGTTCGGTGCCTCTGGAAACACCATATATTTT. It codes for CASSLFGASGNTIYF. The chain combines TRBV28 with TRBJ1-3, with D hard to call. The CDR3 contains 15 residues. Germline lookup yields CDR1 MDHEN and CDR2 SYDVKM. Trimming pared 3 bases from V and 0 bases from J, leaving 9 bases between.

The J gene is TRBJ2-1, the V gene TRBV30; the D call may be TRBD1 or TRBD2 (5 bases each). The germline CDR1 and CDR2 sequences are GTSNPN and SVGIG (reference sequence). CDR3 length: 15 residues. Trimming took 4 bases from V and 8 from J, leaving 21 bases between them. The CDR3 region is CAWTRLLAVGDEQFF. Written as DNA, the CDR3 is TGTGCCTGGACCAGACTACTGGCAGTGGGGGATGAGCAGTTCTTC.

This clonotype was detected many times. The gene calls are TRBV20-1 and TRBJ2-1; D is perhaps TRBD1 (5 bases). The CDR3 is 16 amino acids. Germline CDR1 is DFQATT and CDR2 is SNEGSKA (reference sequence). Trimming took 5 bases from V and 10 from J, leaving 27 bases between them. CDR3 coding DNA: TGCAGTGCTGAATGTTCTCGGCAGGGTCGAGTATGCGAGCAGTTCTTC. As protein: CSAECSRQGRVCEQFF.

The chain has TRBV5-1 and TRBJ2-3; 7 nucleotides match TRBD2. CDR3 size: 15 residues. Germline V gene sequence: CDR1 SGHRS, CDR2 YFSETQ. The J segment lost 4 bases and the V segment lost 7 bases, leaving 12 bases of the junction unmatched. CDR3 amino acids: CASSSRGVSPDTQYF. The DNA for the CDR3 is TGCGCCAGCTCCTCTCGGGGGGTGAGCCCAGATACGCAGTATTTT. Full variable domain (remainder filled in from reference TRBV5-1 and TRBJ2-3): KAGVTQTPRYLIKTRGQQVTLSCSPISGHRSVSWYQQTPGQGLQFLFEYFSETQRNKGNFPGRFSGRQFSNSRSEMNVSTLELGDSALYLCASSSRGVSPDTQYFGPGTRLTVL.

This clonotype was found a few times. The V call is TRBV27, the J call TRBJ2-5, with 11 bases aligning to TRBD2. CDR1 is MNHEY, CDR2 SMNVEV, per germline (reference sequence). With V trimmed by 5 bases and J by 3 bases, 11 bases remained unmatched. This CDR3 comprises 17 residues. The CDR3 nucleotides read TGTGCCAGCAGTGGGCTGGGGGGACTAGCGGTTGAAGAGACCCAGTACTTC. Translation gives CASSGLGGLAVEETQYF.

Notes on this clonotype: This clone may be a read error of a much larger clone one base away. The genes are TRBV7-9 and TRBJ2-3; 8 bases match TRBD2. This CDR3 region has 17 residues. Unmatched junction bases numbered 16, after V lost 5 bases and J lost 6 bases. Per germline, CDR1 SEHNR and CDR2 FQNEAQ (reference sequence). CDR3 amino acids: CASSPRWASGLRDTQYF. For the CDR3, the DNA is TGTGCCAGCAGCCCTAGGTGGGCTAGCGGGTTAAGGGATACGCAGTATTTT.

This clonotype was seen once. This may stem from a read error, because a much larger clone lies one nucleotide away. The V gene is TRBV20-1, the J gene TRBJ2-3; 9 positions match TRBD2. The CDR3 runs 14 residues. Trimming at V came to 5 bases and at J to 2 bases, leaving 5 bases not matched to a gene. Germline CDR1 and CDR2: DFQATT and SNEGSKA (reference sequence). The CDR3 nucleotides are TGCAGTGCTGGAAGCGGGGGGCTCACAGATACGCAGTATTTT. It specifies CSAGSGGLTDTQYF.